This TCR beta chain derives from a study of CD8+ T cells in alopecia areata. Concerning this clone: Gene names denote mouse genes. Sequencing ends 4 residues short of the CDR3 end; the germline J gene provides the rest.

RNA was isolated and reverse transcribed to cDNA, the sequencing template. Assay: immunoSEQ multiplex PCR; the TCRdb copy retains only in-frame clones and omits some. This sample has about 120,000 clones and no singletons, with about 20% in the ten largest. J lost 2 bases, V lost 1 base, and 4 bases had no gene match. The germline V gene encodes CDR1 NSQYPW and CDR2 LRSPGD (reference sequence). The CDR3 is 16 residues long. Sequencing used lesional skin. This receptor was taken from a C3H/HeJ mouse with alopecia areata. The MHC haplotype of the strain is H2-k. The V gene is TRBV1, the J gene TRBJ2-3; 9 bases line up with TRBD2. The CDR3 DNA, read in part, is TGCACCTGCAGTGCAGGTGGGGGGGCGGTTGCAGAA. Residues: CTCSAGGGAVAE. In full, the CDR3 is CTCSAGGGAVAETLYF.